This TCR beta chain was profiled in a study of blood T cell repertoires in COVID-19. Trimming removed 2 bases at V and 2 bases at J, with 7 bases between. The CDR3 length is 13 residues. Germline assignment: CDR1 MDHEN and CDR2 SYDVKM. Some clones are missing from TCRdb's copy, which holds only in-frame ones; the method was immunoSEQ multiplex PCR. The sample includes roughly 150,000 clones, about 86% of them seen just once. The rearrangement links TRBV28 to TRBJ2-7; the D gene is possibly TRBD2 (5 bases). The receptor comes from a woman in her 70s with acute or convalescent COVID-19. The material sequenced was peripheral blood. DNA of the CDR3: TGTGCCAGCAGTTTAATCGGGACCTACGAGCAGTACTTC. Protein sequence: CASSLIGTYEQYF.